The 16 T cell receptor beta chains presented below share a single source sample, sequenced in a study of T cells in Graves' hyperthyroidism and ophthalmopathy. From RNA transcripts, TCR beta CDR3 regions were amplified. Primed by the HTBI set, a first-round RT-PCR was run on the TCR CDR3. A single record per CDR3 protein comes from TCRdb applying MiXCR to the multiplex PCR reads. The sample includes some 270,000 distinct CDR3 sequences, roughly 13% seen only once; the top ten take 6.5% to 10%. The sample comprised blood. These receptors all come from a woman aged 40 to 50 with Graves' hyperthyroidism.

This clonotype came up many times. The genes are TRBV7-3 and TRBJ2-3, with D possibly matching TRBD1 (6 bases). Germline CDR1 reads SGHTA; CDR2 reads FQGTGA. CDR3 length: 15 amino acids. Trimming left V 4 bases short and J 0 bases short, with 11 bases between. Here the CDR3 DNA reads TGTGCCAGCAGCTCGACAGGACTGAGCACAGATACGCAGTATTTT. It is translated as CASSSTGLSTDTQYF.

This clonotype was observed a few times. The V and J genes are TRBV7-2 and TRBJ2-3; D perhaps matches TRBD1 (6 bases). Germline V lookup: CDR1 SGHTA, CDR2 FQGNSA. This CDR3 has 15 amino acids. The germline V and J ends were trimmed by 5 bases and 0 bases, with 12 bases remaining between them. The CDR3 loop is CASSPRTVSTDTQYF. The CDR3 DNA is TGTGCCAGCAGCCCCCGGACAGTTAGCACAGATACGCAGTATTTT.

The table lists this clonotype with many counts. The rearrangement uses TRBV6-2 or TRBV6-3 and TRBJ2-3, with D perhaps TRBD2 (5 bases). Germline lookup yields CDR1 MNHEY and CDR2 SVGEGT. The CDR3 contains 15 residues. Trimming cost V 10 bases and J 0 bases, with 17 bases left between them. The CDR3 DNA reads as TGTGCCACCCTAGAGGCGGGCTGGAGCACAGATACGCAGTATTTT. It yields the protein CATLEAGWSTDTQYF.

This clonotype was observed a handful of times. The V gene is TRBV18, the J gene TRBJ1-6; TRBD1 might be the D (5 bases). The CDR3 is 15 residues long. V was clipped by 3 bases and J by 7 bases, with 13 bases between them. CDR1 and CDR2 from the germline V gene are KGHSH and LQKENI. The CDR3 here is CASSPGAERNSPLHF. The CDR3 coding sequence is TGTGCCAGCTCACCTGGGGCGGAGCGCAATTCACCCCTCCACTTT.

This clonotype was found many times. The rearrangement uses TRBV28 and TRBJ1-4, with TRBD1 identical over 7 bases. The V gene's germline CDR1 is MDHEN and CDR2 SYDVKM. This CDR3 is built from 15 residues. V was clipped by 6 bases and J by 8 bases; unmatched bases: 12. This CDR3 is CASRPTGQRREKLFF. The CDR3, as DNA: TGTGCCAGCAGACCGACAGGGCAAAGGAGGGAAAAACTGTTTTTT.

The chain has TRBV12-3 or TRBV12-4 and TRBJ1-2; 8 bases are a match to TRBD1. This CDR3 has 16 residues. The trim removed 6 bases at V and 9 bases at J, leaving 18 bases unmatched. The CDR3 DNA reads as TGTGCCAGCAGCAAACCCGGACAGGGAATAGCCGAGAGCTACACCTTC. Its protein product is CASSKPGQGIAESYTF.

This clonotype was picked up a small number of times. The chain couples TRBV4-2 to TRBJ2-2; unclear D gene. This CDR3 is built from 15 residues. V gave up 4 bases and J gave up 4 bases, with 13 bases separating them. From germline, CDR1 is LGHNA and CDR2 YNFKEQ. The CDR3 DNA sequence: TGTGCCAGCAGCCCACGGCCAAGGAGCACCGGGGAGCTGTTTTTT. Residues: CASSPRPRSTGELFF.

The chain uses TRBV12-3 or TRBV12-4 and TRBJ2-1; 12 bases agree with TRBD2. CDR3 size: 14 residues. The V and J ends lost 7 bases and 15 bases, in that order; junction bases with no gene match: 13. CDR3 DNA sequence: TGTGCCAGCACCAACCTAGCGGGAGGGGCCCAGGTGTTCTTC. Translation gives CASTNLAGGAQVFF.

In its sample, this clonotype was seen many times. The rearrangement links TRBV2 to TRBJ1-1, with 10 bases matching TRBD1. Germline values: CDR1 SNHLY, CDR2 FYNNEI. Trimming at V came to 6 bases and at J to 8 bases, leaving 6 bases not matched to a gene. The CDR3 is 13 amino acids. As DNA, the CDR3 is TGTGCCAGCAGGGGACAGGGGACAAGCGAAGCTTTCTTT. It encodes CASRGQGTSEAFF.

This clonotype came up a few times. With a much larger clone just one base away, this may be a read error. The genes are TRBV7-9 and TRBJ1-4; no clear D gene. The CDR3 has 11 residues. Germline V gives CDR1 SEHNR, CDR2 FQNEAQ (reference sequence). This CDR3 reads CASSLGENLFF. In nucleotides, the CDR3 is TGTGCCAGCAGCTTAGGTGAAAACCTGTTTTTT.

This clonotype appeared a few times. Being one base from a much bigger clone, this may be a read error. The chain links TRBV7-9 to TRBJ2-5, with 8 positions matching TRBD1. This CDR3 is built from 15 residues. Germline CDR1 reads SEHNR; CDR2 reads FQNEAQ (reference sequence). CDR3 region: CASSLADRGQETQHF. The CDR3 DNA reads TGTGCCAGCAGCTTAGCAGACAGGGGCCAAGAGACCCAGCACTTC.

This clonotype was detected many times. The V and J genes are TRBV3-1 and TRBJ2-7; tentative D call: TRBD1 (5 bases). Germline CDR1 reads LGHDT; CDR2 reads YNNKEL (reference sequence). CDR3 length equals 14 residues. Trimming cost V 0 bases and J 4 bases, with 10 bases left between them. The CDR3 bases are TGTGCCAGCAGCCAAGATCGGACATTTTACGAGCAGTACTTC. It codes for CASSQDRTFYEQYF.

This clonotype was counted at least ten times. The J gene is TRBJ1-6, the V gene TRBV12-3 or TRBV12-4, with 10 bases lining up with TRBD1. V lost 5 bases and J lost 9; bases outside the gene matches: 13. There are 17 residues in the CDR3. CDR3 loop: CASSTTYTRDRGSPLHF. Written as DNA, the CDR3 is TGTGCCAGCAGTACGACATACACCCGGGACAGGGGTTCACCCCTCCACTTT.

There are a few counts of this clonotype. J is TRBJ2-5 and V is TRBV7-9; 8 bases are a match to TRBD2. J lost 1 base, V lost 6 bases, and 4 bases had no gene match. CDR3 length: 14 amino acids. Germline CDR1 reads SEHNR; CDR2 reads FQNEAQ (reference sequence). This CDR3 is CASRREGGQETQYF. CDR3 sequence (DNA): TGTGCCAGCAGACGGGAGGGAGGCCAAGAGACCCAGTACTTC.

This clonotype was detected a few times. As DNA, the CDR3 is TGCGCCAGCAGCATACAGGGTCTGGAGGCGGATACGCAGTATTTT. Translating gives CASSIQGLEADTQYF. The chain joins TRBV5-1 to TRBJ2-3, with a weak D call TRBD1 (6 bases). With 4 bases removed from V and 6 bases from J, the gap between germline ends came to 18 bases. The CDR3 spans 15 residues. The germline V gene encodes CDR1 SGHRS and CDR2 YFSETQ.

CDR3 amino acids: CASSFRTSGSPYNEQFF. As DNA, the CDR3 is TGTGCCAGTAGTTTTCGGACTAGCGGGAGCCCCTACAATGAGCAGTTCTTC. J is TRBJ2-1 and V is TRBV19, with 13 bases fitting TRBD2. The CDR3 is 17 amino acids. The V segment lost 5 bases and the J segment 2 bases; nucleotides outside the gene matches: 6. The germline CDR1 and CDR2 sequences are LNHDA and SQIVND (reference sequence).